These 27 T cell receptor beta chains share one sample of origin, sequenced in a study of T cell responses to AZD1222 COVID-19 vaccine. Sequencing was performed with immunoSEQ multiplex PCR; in TCRdb, only in-frame clones are kept and a portion is missing. Of some 100,000 clones in the sample, 85% to 90% were seen once. The starting material was peripheral blood, obtained 28 days after the second AZD1222 dose. The receptor set was obtained from an adult who received the AZD1222 COVID-19 vaccine.

The CDR3 bases are TGTGCCAGCTCACACTCCACTGGCGGACGGAGCTCCTACAATGAGCAGTTCTTC. Translation: CASSHSTGGRSSYNEQFF. The rearrangement joins TRBV18 to TRBJ2-1; no reliable D call. Germline CDR1 reads KGHSH; CDR2 reads LQKENI. The CDR3 sequence is 18 residues long. V lost 4 bases and J lost 0, with 19 bases in between.

The chain is built from TRBV4-2 and TRBJ1-2, with D possibly matching TRBD1 (5 bases). With 0 bases removed from V and 8 bases from J, the gap between germline ends came to 10 bases. CDR1 and CDR2 from the germline V gene are LGHNA and YNFKEQ. The CDR3 extends over 13 amino acids. CDR3 sequence: CASSQEGVEGYTF. CDR3 DNA: TGTGCCAGCAGCCAAGAGGGGGTAGAAGGCTACACCTTC.

V usage is TRBV25-1 and J usage is TRBJ1-1, with 10 bases identical to TRBD1. The CDR3 is 12 residues long. Germline V gene data show CDR1 as MGHDK and CDR2 as SYGVNS. The V and J ends lost 3 bases and 8 bases, in that order; junction bases with no gene match: 0. DNA of the CDR3: TGTGCCAGCAGTGAGGGACAGGGGGAAGCTTTCTTT. This codes for CASSEGQGEAFF.

This chain uses TRBV11-2 with TRBJ1-1, with D perhaps TRBD1 (5 bases). The length of the CDR3 is 14 residues. Germline V gene lookup returns CDR1 SGHAT and CDR2 FQNNGV. Trimming stripped 0 bases from V and 8 bases from J, with 13 bases between. CDR3 sequence reads: CASSLDGTPLEAFF. CDR3 coding DNA: TGTGCCAGCAGCTTAGATGGGACCCCCTTGGAAGCTTTCTTT.

The chain combines TRBV2 with TRBJ2-7; 10 nucleotides match TRBD2. V lost 6 bases, J lost 7 bases, and 3 bases stayed unmatched. The CDR3 is 12 residues long. Germline loops: CDR1 SNHLY, CDR2 FYNNEI. Here the CDR3 reads CASRLAGDEQYF. CDR3 coding DNA: TGTGCCAGCAGGCTAGCGGGAGATGAGCAGTACTTC.

This clone was detected ten times or more. The chain couples TRBV7-2 to TRBJ1-2, with D maybe TRBD1 (6 bases). Per germline, CDR1 SGHTA and CDR2 FQGNSA. V dropped 5 bases and J dropped 0 bases, with 13 bases sitting between them. This CDR3 contains 15 residues. The CDR3, as DNA: TGTGCCAGCAGCCCCTCACAGGGTACTAACTATGGCTACACCTTC. This translates into CASSPSQGTNYGYTF.

The chain joins TRBV6-5 to TRBJ1-1, with no clear D. There are 16 residues in the CDR3. From germline, CDR1 is MNHEY and CDR2 SVGAGI. The V end was cut by 0 bases, the J end by 3 bases, with 14 bases between. The CDR3 protein is CASSYSFPLRDTEAFF. CDR3 nucleotide sequence: TGTGCCAGCAGTTACTCTTTCCCATTACGGGACACTGAAGCTTTCTTT.

The chain has TRBV5-1 and TRBJ1-1, with unresolved D. This CDR3 spans 14 amino acids. The V gene's germline CDR1 is SGHRS and CDR2 YFSETQ. The ends were cut back, 0 bases at V and 0 bases at J, with 6 bases in the middle. Here the CDR3 reads CASSLAQVNTEAFF. CDR3 coding DNA: TGCGCCAGCAGCTTGGCGCAGGTGAACACTGAAGCTTTCTTT.

The chain carries TRBV27 and TRBJ1-1, with no clear D. CDR1 MNHEY and CDR2 SMNVEV come from the germline V gene (reference sequence). CDR3 length: 13 amino acids. The V end lost 0 bases, the J end lost 9 bases, and 11 bases lay between the germline ends. CDR3 coding DNA: TGTGCCAGCAGTTTATCGGCACGCTCTAAAGCTTTCTTT. Its translation is CASSLSARSKAFF.

This clone has a single count. The CDR3 sequence is CAITSDRRNYGYTF. The CDR3 DNA reads TGTGCCATCACCAGTGACAGGCGCAACTATGGCTACACCTTC. This chain uses TRBV10-3 with TRBJ1-2, with D tentatively TRBD1 (6 bases). The germline V gene encodes CDR1 ENHRY and CDR2 SYGVKD. The CDR3 totals 14 residues. V was cut by 7 bases and J by 2 bases, with 14 bases left in between.

The CDR3 DNA follows: TGTGCCAGCAGTTACAGGGATAATATAGAAAAACTGTTTTTT. It codes for CASSYRDNIEKLFF. V and J are TRBV6-6 and TRBJ1-4; D ambiguous. CDR1 is MNHNY and CDR2 is SVGAGI in the germline V gene (reference sequence). Trimming cost V 2 bases and J 8 bases, with 12 bases left between them. The CDR3 is 14 residues long.

The chain uses TRBV25-1 and TRBJ1-2, with 7 bases that match TRBD1. The junction had 8 bases not matched to a gene; V was cut back by 5 bases and J by 8 bases. CDR3 size: 13 residues. Germline V lookup: CDR1 MGHDK, CDR2 SYGVNS. The CDR3 DNA is TGTGCCAGCAGTATCACAGGGGAAGGAGGCTACACCTTC. Amino acids: CASSITGEGGYTF.

This clone appeared once. Within the sample, other DNA sequences also encode this same CDR3. J is TRBJ2-3 and V is TRBV5-1; D gene uncertain. Germline CDR1 reads SGHRS; CDR2 reads YFSETQ. The CDR3 has 16 residues. V was pared by 2 bases and J by 0 bases, with 13 bases between. The DNA of the CDR3 is TGCGCCAGCAGCTTAGGTAGAACCCATAGCACAGATACGCAGTATTTT. Translated, it gives CASSLGRTHSTDTQYF.

The rearrangement joins TRBV3-1 (or the pseudogene TRBV3-2) to TRBJ1-1; TRBD1 matches at 7 bases. V was pared by 3 bases and J by 10 bases, with 8 bases of the junction left unmatched. Germline V lookup: CDR1 LGHDT, CDR2 YNNKEL (reference sequence). This CDR3 contains 13 residues. CDR3 region: CASSHRGKGVAFF. In DNA, the CDR3 is TGTGCCAGCAGCCACAGGGGGAAAGGGGTAGCTTTCTTT.

V usage is TRBV6-5 and J usage is TRBJ1-1; 7 positions match TRBD1. The V segment lost 4 bases and the J segment 5 bases; nucleotides outside the gene matches: 4. CDR3 length equals 13 residues. Germline lookup yields CDR1 MNHEY and CDR2 SVGAGI. CDR3 amino acids: CASSSQGGTEAFF. The CDR3, as DNA: TGTGCCAGCAGTTCCCAGGGGGGAACTGAAGCTTTCTTT.

The V gene is TRBV18, the J gene TRBJ2-1; a weak D match, TRBD2 (6 bases). The V gene lost 0 bases and the J gene lost 0 bases, with 9 bases spanning the gap. The germline CDR1 and CDR2 sequences are KGHSH and LQKENI. There are 16 residues in the CDR3. The CDR3 reads CASSPPGGSSYNEQFF. CDR3 nucleotides: TGTGCCAGCTCACCACCGGGGGGTAGCTCCTACAATGAGCAGTTCTTC.

The V and J genes are TRBV12-5 and TRBJ2-5; D remains unclear. Deletions cut 2 bases from V and 11 bases from J, with 18 bases between. The germline CDR1 and CDR2 sequences are LGHNT and FRNRAP. This CDR3 is 14 amino acids long. In DNA, the CDR3 is TGTGCTAGTGGTTTGACTCAAGACCCGCTTGAGCAGTACTTC. Protein: CASGLTQDPLEQYF.

This clone was detected ten times or more. This chain links TRBV7-9 with TRBJ1-5, with a tentative D call TRBD1 (6 bases). CDR1 SEHNR and CDR2 FQNEAQ come from the germline V gene (reference sequence). V lost 4 bases to trimming and J lost 5 bases, with 21 bases between them. This CDR3 comprises 17 residues. The CDR3 loop is CASSSRGRGGQDQPQHF. The CDR3 nucleotides are TGTGCCAGCAGCTCACGTGGTCGTGGGGGCCAGGATCAGCCCCAGCATTTT.

The chain couples TRBV6-5 to TRBJ1-2; a possible D gene is TRBD1 (5 bases). CDR3 size: 12 residues. V lost 5 bases and J 6 bases, leaving 10 bases between the germline ends. CDR1 is MNHEY, CDR2 SVGAGI, per germline. The CDR3, as DNA: TGTGCCAGCAGTCAGGGATCCCATGGCTACACCTTC. Encoded protein: CASSQGSHGYTF.

The chain has TRBV14 and TRBJ2-3; TRBD2 aligns across 8 bases. The trim removed 0 bases at V and 4 bases at J, leaving 9 bases unmatched. CDR3 size: 17 residues. Germline CDR1 and CDR2: SGHDN and FVKESK. DNA for the CDR3: TGTGCCAGCAGCCAAGATTGGGGACTAGGTACGGCAGATACGCAGTATTTT. This encodes CASSQDWGLGTADTQYF. Using reference TRBV14 and TRBJ2-3 for the parts outside the CDR3, the full variable domain is EAGVTQFPSHSVIEKGQTVTLRCDPISGHDNLYWYRRVMGKEIKFLLHFVKESKQDESGMPNNRFLAERTGGTYSTLKVQPAELEDSGVYFCASSQDWGLGTADTQYFGPGTRLTVL.

This clone was recorded once. The rearrangement uses TRBV1 and TRBJ1-4. TRBV1 is described as a pseudogene. The CDR3 extends over 16 amino acids. The DNA for the CDR3 is TGCACCAGCAGCCGTTCGGGCGGTGCAACTAATGAAAAACTGTTTTTT. Translating gives CTSSRSGGATNEKLFF.

By share of the sample, this clone is medium-sized (0.01 to 0.1%). One end of the junction varies from germline; a read error may be responsible. The genes are TRBV5-1 and TRBJ2-7; maybe TRBD2 (5 bases). The germline gives CDR1 SGHRS, CDR2 YFSETQ. The CDR3 has 15 residues. CDR3 nucleotide sequence: TGCGCCAGCAGGTTGGAGGCTTCGGACTCCTACGAGCAGTACTTC. Residues: CASRLEASDSYEQYF. The variable domain in full, completed from reference TRBV5-1 and TRBJ2-7, reads KAGVTQTPRYLIKTRGQQVTLSCSPISGHRSVSWYQQTPGQGLQFLFEYFSETQRNKGNFPGRFSGRQFSNSRSEMNVSTLELGDSALYLCASRLEASDSYEQYFGPGTRLTVT.

The chain uses TRBV9 and TRBJ1-5, with D uncertain. The CDR3 contains 14 residues. Trimming left V 0 bases short and J 4 bases short, with 8 bases between. CDR1 is SGDLS, CDR2 YYNGEE, per germline. The CDR3 DNA sequence: TGTGCCAGCAGCGTAGACGGCGAGAATCAGCCCCAGCATTTT. This codes for CASSVDGENQPQHF.

The genes are TRBV14 and TRBJ2-1, with unresolved D. CDR1 is SGHDN and CDR2 is FVKESK in the germline V gene. The CDR3 is 16 amino acids. V shed 1 base and J shed 8 bases, with 18 bases lying between them. The CDR3, as DNA: TGTGCCAGCAGCCAAGGAGATACCCAAAGCGACCATGAGCAGTTCTTC. It yields the protein CASSQGDTQSDHEQFF.

The sample holds a few counts of this clone. The CDR3 bases are TGTGCCAGCAGGGAGCGGGGGGACCAAGATACGCAGTATTTT. This sequence encodes CASRERGDQDTQYF. The chain recombines TRBV6-4 with TRBJ2-3; 9 bases align to TRBD2. V lost 6 bases and J lost 5; bases outside the gene matches: 6. CDR3 length: 14 residues. Germline V gene sequence: CDR1 MRHNA, CDR2 SNTAGT.

The chain uses TRBV6-5 and TRBJ2-7, with a possible D match to TRBD2 (5 bases). Between the trimmed V and J ends, which lost 7 bases and 2 bases, there was a span of 6 bases. Germline CDR1 reads MNHEY; CDR2 reads SVGAGI. This CDR3 is built from 11 residues. DNA for the CDR3: TGTGCCAGCAAACTAGCCTACGAGCAGTACTTC. Encoded protein: CASKLAYEQYF.

The CDR3, as DNA: TGTGCCAGCAGTCCCTTAAGCCGGACTCGCACAGATACGCAGTATTTT. This translates into CASSPLSRTRTDTQYF. The chain combines TRBV27 with TRBJ2-3, with a possible D match to TRBD2 (5 bases). Between the trimmed V and J ends, which lost 5 bases and 1 base, there was a span of 16 bases. There are 16 residues in the CDR3. Per germline, CDR1 MNHEY and CDR2 SMNVEV (reference sequence).